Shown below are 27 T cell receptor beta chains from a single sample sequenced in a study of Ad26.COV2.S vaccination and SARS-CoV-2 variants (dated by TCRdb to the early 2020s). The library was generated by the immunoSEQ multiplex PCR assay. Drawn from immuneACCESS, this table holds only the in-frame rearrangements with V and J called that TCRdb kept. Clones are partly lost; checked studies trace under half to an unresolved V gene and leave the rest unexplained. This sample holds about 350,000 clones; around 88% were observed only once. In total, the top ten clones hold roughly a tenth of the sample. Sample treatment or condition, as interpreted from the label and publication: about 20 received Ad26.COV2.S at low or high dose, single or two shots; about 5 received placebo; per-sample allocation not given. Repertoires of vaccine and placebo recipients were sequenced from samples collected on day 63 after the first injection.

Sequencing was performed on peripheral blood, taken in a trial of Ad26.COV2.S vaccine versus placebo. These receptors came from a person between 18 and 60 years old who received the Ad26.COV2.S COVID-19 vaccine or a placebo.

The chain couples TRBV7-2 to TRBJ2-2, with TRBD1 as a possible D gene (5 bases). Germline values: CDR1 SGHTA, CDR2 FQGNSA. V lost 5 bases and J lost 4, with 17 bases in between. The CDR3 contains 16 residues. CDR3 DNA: TGTGCCAGCAGCAAGGGCCCTACAAGGGGCACCGGGGAGCTGTTTTTT. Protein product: CASSKGPTRGTGELFF.

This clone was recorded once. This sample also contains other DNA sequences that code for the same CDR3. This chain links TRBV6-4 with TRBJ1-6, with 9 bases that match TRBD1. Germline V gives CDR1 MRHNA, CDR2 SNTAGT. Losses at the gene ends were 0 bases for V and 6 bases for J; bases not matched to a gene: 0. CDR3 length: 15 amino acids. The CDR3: CASSDSTGGNSPLHF. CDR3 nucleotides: TGTGCCAGCAGTGACTCGACAGGGGGTAATTCACCCCTCCACTTT.

CDR3: CASSIETALGRGPYNEQFF. The CDR3 nucleotides are TGTGCCAGTAGTATCGAGACAGCCCTCGGGCGAGGTCCCTACAATGAGCAGTTCTTC. V gene TRBV19 combines with J gene TRBJ2-1, with TRBD1 as a possible D gene (5 bases). The V gene's germline CDR1 is LNHDA and CDR2 SQIVND (reference sequence). Trimming stripped 3 bases from V and 2 bases from J, with 23 bases between. The CDR3 runs 19 residues. The full variable domain, with the rest looked up from reference TRBV19 and TRBJ2-1, is DGGITQSPKYLFRKEGQNVTLSCEQNLNHDAMYWYRQDPGQGLRLIYYSQIVNDFQKGDIAEGYSVSREKKESFPLTVTSAQKNPTAFYLCASSIETALGRGPYNEQFFGPGTRLTVL.

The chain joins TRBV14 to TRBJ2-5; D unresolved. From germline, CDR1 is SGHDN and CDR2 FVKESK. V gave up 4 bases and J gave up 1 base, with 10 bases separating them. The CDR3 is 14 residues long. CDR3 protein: CASSPEVPQETQYF. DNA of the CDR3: TGTGCCAGCAGCCCCGAGGTCCCCCAAGAGACCCAGTACTTC.

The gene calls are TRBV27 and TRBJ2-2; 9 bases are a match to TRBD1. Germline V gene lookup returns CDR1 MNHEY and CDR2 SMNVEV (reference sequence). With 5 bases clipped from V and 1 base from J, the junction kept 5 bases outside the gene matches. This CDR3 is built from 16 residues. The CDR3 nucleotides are TGTGCCAGCAGTGAACAGGGGGCGCGGAACACCGGGGAGCTGTTTTTT. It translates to CASSEQGARNTGELFF.

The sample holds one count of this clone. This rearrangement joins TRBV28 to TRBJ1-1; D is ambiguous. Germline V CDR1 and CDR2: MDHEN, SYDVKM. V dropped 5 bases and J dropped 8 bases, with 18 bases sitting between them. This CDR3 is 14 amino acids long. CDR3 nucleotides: TGTGCCAGCAGTCTTCTAAATGTCGTGACCGAAGCTTTCTTT. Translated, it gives CASSLLNVVTEAFF. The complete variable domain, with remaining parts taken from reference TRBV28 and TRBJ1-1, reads DVKVTQSSRYLVKRTGEKVFLECVQDMDHENMFWYRQDPGLGLRLIYFSYDVKMKEKGDIPEGYSVSREKKERFSLILESASTNQTSMYLCASSLLNVVTEAFFGQGTRLTVV.

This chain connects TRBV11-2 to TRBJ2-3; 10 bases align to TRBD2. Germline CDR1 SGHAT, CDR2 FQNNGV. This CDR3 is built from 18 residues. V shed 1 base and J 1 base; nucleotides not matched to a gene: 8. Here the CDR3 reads CASSLGLAGVSRTDTQYF. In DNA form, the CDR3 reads TGTGCCAGCAGCTTAGGGCTAGCGGGAGTGTCTCGCACAGATACGCAGTATTTT.

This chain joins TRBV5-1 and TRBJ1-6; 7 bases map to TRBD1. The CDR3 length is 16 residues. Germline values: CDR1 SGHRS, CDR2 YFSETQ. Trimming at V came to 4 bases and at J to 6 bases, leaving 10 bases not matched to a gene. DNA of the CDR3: TGCGCCAGCAGCGCTGACAGGGCCAAGCCTAATTCACCCCTCCACTTT. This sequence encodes CASSADRAKPNSPLHF.

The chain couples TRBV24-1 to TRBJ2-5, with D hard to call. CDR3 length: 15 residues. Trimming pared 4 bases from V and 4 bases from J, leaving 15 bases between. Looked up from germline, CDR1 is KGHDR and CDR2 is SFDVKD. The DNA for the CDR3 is TGTGCCACCAGTGACCTGGACCCTACGGGAGAGACCCAGTACTTC. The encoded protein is CATSDLDPTGETQYF.

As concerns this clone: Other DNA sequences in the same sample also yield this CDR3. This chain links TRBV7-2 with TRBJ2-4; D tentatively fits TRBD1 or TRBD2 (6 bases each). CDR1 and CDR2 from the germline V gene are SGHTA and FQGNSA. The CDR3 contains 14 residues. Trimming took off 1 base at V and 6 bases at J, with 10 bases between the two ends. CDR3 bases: TGTGCCAGCAGCTTAGGAGGAGGGGGAAACATTCAGTACTTC. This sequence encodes CASSLGGGGNIQYF.

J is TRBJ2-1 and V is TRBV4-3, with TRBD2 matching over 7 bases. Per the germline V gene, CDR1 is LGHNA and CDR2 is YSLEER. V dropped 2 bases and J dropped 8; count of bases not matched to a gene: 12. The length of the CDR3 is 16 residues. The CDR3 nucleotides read TGCGCCAGCAGCCAACCCTGGACTAGATGTGGCGATGAGCAGTTCTTC. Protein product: CASSQPWTRCGDEQFF.

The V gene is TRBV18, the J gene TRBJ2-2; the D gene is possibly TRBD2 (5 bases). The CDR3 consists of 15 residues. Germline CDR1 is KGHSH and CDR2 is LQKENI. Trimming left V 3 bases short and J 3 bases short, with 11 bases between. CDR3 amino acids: CASSPEVRYTGELFF. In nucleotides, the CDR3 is TGTGCCAGCTCACCGGAGGTCAGATACACCGGGGAGCTGTTTTTT.

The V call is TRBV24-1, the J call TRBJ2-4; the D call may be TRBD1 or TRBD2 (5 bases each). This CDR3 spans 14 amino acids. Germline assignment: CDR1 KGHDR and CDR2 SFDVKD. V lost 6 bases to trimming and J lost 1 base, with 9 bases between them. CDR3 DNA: TGTGCCACCAGTCCGAGGGGCGCCAAAAACATTCAGTACTTC. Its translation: CATSPRGAKNIQYF.

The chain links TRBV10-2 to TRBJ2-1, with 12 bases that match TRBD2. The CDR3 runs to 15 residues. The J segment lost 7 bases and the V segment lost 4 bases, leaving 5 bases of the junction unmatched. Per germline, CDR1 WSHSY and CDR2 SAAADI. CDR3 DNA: TGCGCCAGCAGTGGGACTAGCGGGGATTGGAATGAGCAGTTCTTC. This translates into CASSGTSGDWNEQFF.

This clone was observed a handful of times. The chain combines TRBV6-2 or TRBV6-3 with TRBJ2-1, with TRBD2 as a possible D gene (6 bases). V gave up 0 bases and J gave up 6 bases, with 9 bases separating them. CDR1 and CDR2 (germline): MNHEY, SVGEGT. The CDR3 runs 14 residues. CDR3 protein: CASSYSLATNEQFF. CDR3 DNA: TGTGCCAGCAGTTACTCACTAGCCACCAATGAGCAGTTCTTC.

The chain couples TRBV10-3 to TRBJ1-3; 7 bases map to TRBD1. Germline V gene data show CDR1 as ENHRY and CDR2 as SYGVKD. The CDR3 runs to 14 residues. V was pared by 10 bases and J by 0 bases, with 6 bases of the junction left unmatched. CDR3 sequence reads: CATGTVSSGNTIYF. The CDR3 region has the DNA TGTGCCACCGGGACAGTGAGCTCTGGAAACACCATATATTTT.

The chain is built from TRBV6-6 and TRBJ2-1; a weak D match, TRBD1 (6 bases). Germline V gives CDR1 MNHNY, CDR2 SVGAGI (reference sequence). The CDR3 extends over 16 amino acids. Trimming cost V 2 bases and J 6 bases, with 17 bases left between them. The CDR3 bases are TGTGCCAGCAGTTACCTCCGGACTCAGGGGAGCAATGAGCAGTTCTTC. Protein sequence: CASSYLRTQGSNEQFF.

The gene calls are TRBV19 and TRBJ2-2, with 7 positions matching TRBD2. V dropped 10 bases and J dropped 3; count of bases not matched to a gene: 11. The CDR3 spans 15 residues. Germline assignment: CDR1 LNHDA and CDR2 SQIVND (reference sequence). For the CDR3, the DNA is TGTGCCACACGTCCCGGGGGGTTGGACACCGGGGAGCTGTTTTTT. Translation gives CATRPGGLDTGELFF. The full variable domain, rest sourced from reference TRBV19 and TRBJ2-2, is DGGITQSPKYLFRKEGQNVTLSCEQNLNHDAMYWYRQDPGQGLRLIYYSQIVNDFQKGDIAEGYSVSREKKESFPLTVTSAQKNPTAFYLCATRPGGLDTGELFFGEGSRLTVL.

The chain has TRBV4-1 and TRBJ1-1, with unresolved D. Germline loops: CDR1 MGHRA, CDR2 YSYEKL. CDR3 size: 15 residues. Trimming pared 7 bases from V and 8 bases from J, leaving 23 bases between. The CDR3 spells CASTSGPGALVEAFF. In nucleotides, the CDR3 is TGCGCCAGCACCTCAGGTCCAGGAGCCCTAGTCGAAGCTTTCTTT.

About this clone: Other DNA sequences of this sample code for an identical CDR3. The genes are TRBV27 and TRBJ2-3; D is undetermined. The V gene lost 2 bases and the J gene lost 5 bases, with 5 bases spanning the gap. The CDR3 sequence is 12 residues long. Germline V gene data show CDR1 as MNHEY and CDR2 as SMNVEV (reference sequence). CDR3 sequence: CASSLNGDTQYF. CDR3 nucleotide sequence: TGTGCCAGCAGTTTAAATGGAGATACGCAGTATTTT.

The CDR3 sequence is CASSQVDGRYQETQYF. CDR3 DNA: TGTGCCAGCAGCCAAGTGGACGGGAGGTACCAAGAGACCCAGTACTTC. This chain uses TRBV3-1 (or the pseudogene TRBV3-2) with TRBJ2-5; 7 bases are shared with TRBD2. Per the germline V gene, CDR1 is LGHDT and CDR2 is YNNKEL (reference sequence). V shed 1 base, J shed 0 bases, and the junction held 5 bases outside the gene matches. This CDR3 spans 16 amino acids.

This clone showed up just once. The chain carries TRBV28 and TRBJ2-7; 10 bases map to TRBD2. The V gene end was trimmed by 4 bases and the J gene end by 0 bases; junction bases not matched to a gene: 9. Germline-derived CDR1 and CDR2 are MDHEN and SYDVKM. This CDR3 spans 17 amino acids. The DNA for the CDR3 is TGTGCCAGCAGTTATTTTGCGTCTAGCGGGGGCTCCTACGAGCAGTACTTC. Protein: CASSYFASSGGSYEQYF.

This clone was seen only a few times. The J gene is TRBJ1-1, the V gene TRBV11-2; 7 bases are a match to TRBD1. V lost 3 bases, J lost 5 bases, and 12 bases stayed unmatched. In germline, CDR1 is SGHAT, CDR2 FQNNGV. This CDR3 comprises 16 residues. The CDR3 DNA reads TGTGCCAGCAGCTTGGCCTGGACAGGTCTCGGAACTGAAGCTTTCTTT. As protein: CASSLAWTGLGTEAFF. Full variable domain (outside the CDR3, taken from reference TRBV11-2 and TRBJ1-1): EAGVAQSPRYKIIEKRQSVAFWCNPISGHATLYWYQQILGQGPKLLIQFQNNGVVDDSQLPKDRFSAERLKGVDSTLKIQPAKLEDSAVYLCASSLAWTGLGTEAFFGQGTRLTVV.

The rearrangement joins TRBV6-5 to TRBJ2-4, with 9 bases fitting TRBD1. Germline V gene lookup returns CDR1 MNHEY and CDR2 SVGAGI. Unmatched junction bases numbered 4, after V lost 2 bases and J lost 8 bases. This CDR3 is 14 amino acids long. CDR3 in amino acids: CASSYAGQGHIQYF. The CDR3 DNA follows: TGTGCCAGCAGTTACGCGGGACAGGGTCACATTCAGTACTTC.

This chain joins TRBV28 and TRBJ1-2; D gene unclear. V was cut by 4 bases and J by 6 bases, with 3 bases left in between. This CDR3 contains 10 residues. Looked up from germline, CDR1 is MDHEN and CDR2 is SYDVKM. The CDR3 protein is CASSSDGYTF. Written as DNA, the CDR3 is TGTGCCAGCAGTTCTGATGGCTACACCTTC.

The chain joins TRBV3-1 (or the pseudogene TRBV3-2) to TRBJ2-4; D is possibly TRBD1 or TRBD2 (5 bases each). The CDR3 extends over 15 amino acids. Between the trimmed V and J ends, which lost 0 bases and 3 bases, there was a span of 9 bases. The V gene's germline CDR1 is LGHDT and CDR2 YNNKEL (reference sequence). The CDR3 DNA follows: TGTGCCAGCAGCCAAGATCGGGGCGACAAAAACATTCAGTACTTC. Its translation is CASSQDRGDKNIQYF.

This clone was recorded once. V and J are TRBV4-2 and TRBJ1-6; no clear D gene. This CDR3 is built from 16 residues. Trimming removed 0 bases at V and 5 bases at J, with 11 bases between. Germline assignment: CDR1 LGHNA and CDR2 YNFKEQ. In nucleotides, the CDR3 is TGTGCCAGCAGCCAAGATAGTGAAGGGCATAATTCACCCCTCCACTTT. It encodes CASSQDSEGHNSPLHF.